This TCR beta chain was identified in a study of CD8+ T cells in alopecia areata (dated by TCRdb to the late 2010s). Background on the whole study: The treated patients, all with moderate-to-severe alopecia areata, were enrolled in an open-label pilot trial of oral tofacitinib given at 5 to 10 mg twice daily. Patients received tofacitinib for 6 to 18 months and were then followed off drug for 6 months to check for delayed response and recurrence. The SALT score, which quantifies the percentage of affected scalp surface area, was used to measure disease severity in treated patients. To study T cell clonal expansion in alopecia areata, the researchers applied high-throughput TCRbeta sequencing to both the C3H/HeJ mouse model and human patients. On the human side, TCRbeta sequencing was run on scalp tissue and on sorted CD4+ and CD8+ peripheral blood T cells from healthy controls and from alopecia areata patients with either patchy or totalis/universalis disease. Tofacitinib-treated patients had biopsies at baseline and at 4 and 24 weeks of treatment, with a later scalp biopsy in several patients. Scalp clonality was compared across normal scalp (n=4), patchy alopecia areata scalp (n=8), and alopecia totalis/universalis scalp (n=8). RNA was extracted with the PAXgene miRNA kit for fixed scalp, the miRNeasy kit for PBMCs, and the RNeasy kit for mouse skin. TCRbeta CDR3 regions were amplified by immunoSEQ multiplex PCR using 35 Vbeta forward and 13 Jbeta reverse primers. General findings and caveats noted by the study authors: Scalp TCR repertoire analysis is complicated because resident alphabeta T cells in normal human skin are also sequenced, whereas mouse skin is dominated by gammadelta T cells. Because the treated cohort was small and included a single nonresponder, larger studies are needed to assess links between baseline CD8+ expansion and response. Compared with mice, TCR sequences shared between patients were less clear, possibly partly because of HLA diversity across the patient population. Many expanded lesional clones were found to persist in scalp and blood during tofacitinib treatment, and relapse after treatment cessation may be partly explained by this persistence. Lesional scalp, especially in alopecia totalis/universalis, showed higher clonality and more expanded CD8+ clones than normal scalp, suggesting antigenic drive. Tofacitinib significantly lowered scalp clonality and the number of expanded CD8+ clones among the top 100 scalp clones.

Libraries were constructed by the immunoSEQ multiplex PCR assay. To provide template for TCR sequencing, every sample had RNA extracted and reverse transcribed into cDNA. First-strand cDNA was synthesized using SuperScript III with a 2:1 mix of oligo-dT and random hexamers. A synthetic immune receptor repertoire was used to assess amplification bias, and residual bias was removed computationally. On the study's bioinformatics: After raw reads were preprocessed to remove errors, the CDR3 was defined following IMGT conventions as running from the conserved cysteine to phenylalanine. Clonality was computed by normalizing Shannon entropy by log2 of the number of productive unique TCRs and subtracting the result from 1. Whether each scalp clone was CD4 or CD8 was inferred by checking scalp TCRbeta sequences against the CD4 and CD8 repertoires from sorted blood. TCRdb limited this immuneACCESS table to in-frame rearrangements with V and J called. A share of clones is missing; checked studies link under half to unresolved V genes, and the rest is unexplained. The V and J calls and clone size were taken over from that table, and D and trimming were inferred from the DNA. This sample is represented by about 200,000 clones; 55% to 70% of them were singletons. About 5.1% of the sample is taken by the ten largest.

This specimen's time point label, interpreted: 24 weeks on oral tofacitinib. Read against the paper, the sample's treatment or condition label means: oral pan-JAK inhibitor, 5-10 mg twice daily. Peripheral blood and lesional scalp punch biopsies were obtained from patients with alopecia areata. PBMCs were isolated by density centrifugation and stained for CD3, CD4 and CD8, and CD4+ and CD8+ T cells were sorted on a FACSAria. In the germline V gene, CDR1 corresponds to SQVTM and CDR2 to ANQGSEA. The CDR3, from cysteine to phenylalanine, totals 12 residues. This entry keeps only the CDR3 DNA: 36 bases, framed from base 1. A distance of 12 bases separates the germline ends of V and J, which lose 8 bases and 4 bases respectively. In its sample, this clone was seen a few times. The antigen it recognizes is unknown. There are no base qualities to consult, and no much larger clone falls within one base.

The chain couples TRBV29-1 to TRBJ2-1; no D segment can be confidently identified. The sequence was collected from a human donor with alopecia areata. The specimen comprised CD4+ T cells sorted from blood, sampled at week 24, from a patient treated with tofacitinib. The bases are TGCAGCTCGGAGACCGAGTACAATGAGCAGTTCTTC. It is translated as CSSETEYNEQFF.